The 20 T cell receptor beta chains below all came from one sample that was sequenced in a study of T cell clonotyping in hematopoietic cell transplantation. The assay was immunoSEQ multiplex PCR, and TCRdb's table has in-frame clones only and misses some. The sample includes 11,000 to 15,000 clones, around 62% of them seen just once. Sequencing was carried out using PBMCs. The receptors come from a human donor who either received an allogeneic hematopoietic cell transplant for a myeloid malignancy or was a related donor (not recorded which). Some clones in this sample may be carry-over from other donors' samples.

The chain combines TRBV30 with TRBJ2-5; perhaps TRBD1 as D (5 bases). Trimming took off 3 bases at V and 4 bases at J, with 15 bases between the two ends. This CDR3 region has 14 residues. Germline loops: CDR1 GTSNPN, CDR2 SVGIG (reference sequence). CDR3 in amino acids: CAWSRASLGETQYF. The CDR3 DNA reads TGTGCCTGGAGCAGGGCGTCTCTGGGAGAGACCCAGTACTTC.

The chain joins TRBV6-5 to TRBJ1-4; possibly TRBD1 for D (5 bases). Germline V gene data show CDR1 as MNHEY and CDR2 as SVGAGI. The CDR3 is made up of 14 amino acids. The V and J ends lost 5 bases and 8 bases respectively, with 15 bases between them. CDR3 residues: CASSVSGPWEKLFF. The CDR3 DNA reads TGTGCCAGCAGTGTGTCGGGACCCTGGGAAAAACTGTTTTTT.

The chain combines TRBV2 with TRBJ1-2; D not certain. CDR3 size: 14 residues. Germline V gene data show CDR1 as SNHLY and CDR2 as FYNNEI. V lost 4 bases, J lost 2 bases, and 11 bases lay in between. CDR3 region: CASSVSVGNYGYTF. CDR3 sequence (DNA): TGTGCCAGCAGTGTTAGCGTGGGGAACTATGGCTACACCTTC.

The rearrangement joins TRBV30 to TRBJ2-2; D gene uncertain. Germline CDR1 and CDR2: GTSNPN and SVGIG (reference sequence). The CDR3 has 13 residues. V lost 1 base to trimming and J lost 4 bases, with 7 bases between them. In DNA, the CDR3 is TGTGCCTGGAGTGGAGTGAGCACCGGGGAGCTGTTTTTT. This encodes CAWSGVSTGELFF. Complete variable domain (other parts from reference TRBV30 and TRBJ2-2): SQTIHQWPATLVQPVGSPLSLECTVEGTSNPNLYWYRQAAGRGLQLLFYSVGIGQISSEVPQNLSASRPQDRQFILSSKKLLLSDSGFYLCAWSGVSTGELFFGEGSRLTVL.

This clone came up once. The chain employs TRBV19 and TRBJ2-7; D may be TRBD2 (6 bases). The CDR3 consists of 14 residues. V lost 4 bases to trimming and J lost 0 bases, with 10 bases between them. Looked up from germline, CDR1 is LNHDA and CDR2 is SQIVND (reference sequence). The CDR3 sequence: CASSTPGLSYEQYF. CDR3 nucleotides: TGTGCCAGTAGTACTCCGGGACTCTCCTACGAGCAGTACTTC.

The chain joins TRBV4-3 to TRBJ1-2; TRBD1 matches at 7 bases. This CDR3 comprises 16 residues. Unmatched junction bases numbered 11, after V lost 1 base and J lost 6 bases. Germline V gene sequence: CDR1 LGHNA, CDR2 YSLEER. CDR3 sequence: CASSQVPPGQLNGYTF. In DNA form, the CDR3 reads TGCGCCAGCAGCCAAGTACCCCCGGGACAGCTGAATGGCTACACCTTC.

V and J are TRBV6-1 and TRBJ1-6; TRBD1 aligns across 7 bases. The V segment lost 5 bases and the J segment 4 bases; nucleotides outside the gene matches: 8. Per the germline V gene, CDR1 is MNHNS and CDR2 is SASEGT. The CDR3 covers 16 residues. In nucleotides, the CDR3 is TGTGCCAGCAGTAAAGGGGGCGGGGGATATAATTCACCCCTCCACTTT. This sequence encodes CASSKGGGGYNSPLHF.

In DNA, the CDR3 is TGTGCCTGGAGTGTGAATGAGCAGTTCTTC. Translation: CAWSVNEQFF. The chain is built from TRBV30 and TRBJ2-1, with D uncertain. Germline loops: CDR1 GTSNPN, CDR2 SVGIG (reference sequence). V was shortened by 0 bases and J by 7 bases, with 1 base between the two germline ends. The CDR3 consists of 10 residues.

Concerning this clone itself: The junction shows a germline mismatch at one end, possibly a read error. The V call is TRBV5-6, the J call TRBJ1-3; D uncertain. The CDR3 has 14 residues. The germline V gene has CDR1 SGHDT and CDR2 YYEEEE. CDR3 sequence reads: CAGSLVGAGNTIYF. The DNA for the CDR3 is TGTGCCGGCAGCTTAGTGGGTGCTGGAAACACCATATATTTT.

The CDR3 loop is CAWRRLSVSGNTIYF. In DNA form, the CDR3 reads TGTGCCTGGAGGAGACTCAGCGTTTCTGGAAACACCATATATTTT. This sequence joins TRBV30 and TRBJ1-3; D is undetermined. Germline CDR1 reads GTSNPN; CDR2 reads SVGIG (reference sequence). The CDR3 length is 15 residues. Deletions cut 3 bases from V and 1 base from J, with 13 bases between.

The J gene is TRBJ2-7, the V gene TRBV6-6; 8 nucleotides agree with TRBD2. Germline V lookup: CDR1 MNHNY, CDR2 SVGAGI (reference sequence). With 6 bases clipped from V and 4 bases from J, the junction kept 5 bases outside the gene matches. The CDR3 sequence is 13 residues long. The CDR3 spells CASSRTSSYEQYF. The DNA for the CDR3 is TGTGCCAGCAGCCGGACTAGCTCGTACGAGCAGTACTTC.

The V call is TRBV28, the J call TRBJ2-7; 13 bases are shared with TRBD2. The CDR3 consists of 16 residues. V lost 4 bases to trimming and J lost 2 bases; unmatched junction nucleotides: 5. Per germline, CDR1 MDHEN and CDR2 SYDVKM. The CDR3 reads CASSSRTSGSPYEQYF. Here the CDR3 DNA reads TGTGCCAGCAGTTCCCGGACTAGCGGGAGCCCCTACGAGCAGTACTTC.

This clone was picked up a small number of times. The V call is TRBV28, the J call TRBJ2-7, with 12 nucleotides matching TRBD2. The CDR3 is 16 amino acids. Germline trimming cut 3 bases from V and 1 base from J; bases unmatched to any gene: 4. Germline CDR1 is MDHEN and CDR2 is SYDVKM. As DNA, the CDR3 is TGTGCCAGCAGTTTGTCGGGGACTAGCGGGTCCTACGAGCAGTACTTC. It yields the protein CASSLSGTSGSYEQYF.

This clone was seen a few times. The chain has TRBV4-1 and TRBJ1-2; perhaps TRBD1 as D (5 bases). CDR1 and CDR2 (germline): MGHRA, YSYEKL. CDR3 length: 13 amino acids. V was cut by 0 bases and J by 6 bases, with 8 bases left in between. The CDR3 DNA is TGCGCCAGCAGCCAAGAGTGGGGGGATGGCTACACCTTC. Its translation is CASSQEWGDGYTF.

The chain recombines TRBV30 with TRBJ1-5; D remains ambiguous. Germline V gene data show CDR1 as GTSNPN and CDR2 as SVGIG (reference sequence). This CDR3 comprises 14 residues. V lost 2 bases, J lost 1 base, and 9 bases lay in between. This CDR3 reads CAWSLGISNQPQHF. The CDR3 DNA sequence: TGTGCCTGGAGTCTAGGCATAAGCAATCAGCCCCAGCATTTT.

This clone came up a few times. The rearrangement links TRBV4-3 to TRBJ1-6, with 11 nucleotides matching TRBD1. This CDR3 is 16 amino acids long. Germline V gene sequence: CDR1 LGHNA, CDR2 YSLEER. V lost 4 bases, J lost 3 bases, and 2 bases stayed unmatched. CDR3 coding DNA: TGCGCCAGCAGCCTCGGGACAGGGGGCTATAATTCACCCCTCCACTTT. This encodes CASSLGTGGYNSPLHF.

This clone came up a few times. This chain links TRBV6-5 with TRBJ1-1, with TRBD1 matching over 7 bases. This CDR3 has 15 residues. J was trimmed by 0 bases and V by 6 bases; bases with no gene match: 7. Germline CDR1 reads MNHEY; CDR2 reads SVGAGI. The CDR3 sequence is CASSKTGIMNTEAFF. In nucleotides, the CDR3 is TGTGCCAGCAGCAAGACAGGGATAATGAACACTGAAGCTTTCTTT.

CDR3 protein: CAWTNPWGNSPLHF. For the CDR3, the DNA is TGTGCCTGGACCAACCCTTGGGGGAATTCACCCCTCCACTTT. This chain connects TRBV30 to TRBJ1-6; a possible D gene is TRBD1 (5 bases). The germline CDR1 and CDR2 sequences are GTSNPN and SVGIG (reference sequence). This CDR3 is built from 14 residues. The V end lost 4 bases, the J end lost 7 bases, and 14 bases lay between the germline ends.

The rearrangement links TRBV6-5 to TRBJ2-5; a weak D match, TRBD1 (6 bases). CDR1 and CDR2 from the germline V gene are MNHEY and SVGAGI. This CDR3 spans 12 amino acids. V lost 5 bases to trimming and J lost 10 bases, with 14 bases between them. The CDR3, as DNA: TGTGCCAGCAGTCCTCAGGGGTTAATCCAGTACTTC. It yields the protein CASSPQGLIQYF.

On this clone itself: One junction end disagrees with the germline gene, perhaps due to a read error. The genes are TRBV29-1 and TRBJ2-3, with D possibly being TRBD1 (5 bases). Germline values: CDR1 SQVTM, CDR2 ANQGSEA. CDR3 length: 14 residues. CDR3 protein: CSVEGQGYTDTQYF. The DNA for the CDR3 is TGCAGCGTGGAAGGGCAGGGATACACAGATACGCAGTATTTT.